The next 18 T cell receptor beta chains were all read from a single sample in a study of cytomegalovirus exposure and HLA in healthy donors. Primers included in the PCR were 60 Vbeta and 13 Jbeta primers. Sequencing used immunoSEQ multiplex PCR; TCRdb keeps in-frame clones, though not all of them. The sample includes approximately 140,000 clones, roughly 80% of them seen just once. Material: PBMCs. The receptors originated from a male donor in good health and CMV-seronegative.

V and J are TRBV9 and TRBJ2-3; the D is unclear. The CDR3 runs to 11 residues. With 4 bases removed from V and 8 bases from J, the gap between germline ends came to 8 bases. Germline V gives CDR1 SGDLS, CDR2 YYNGEE. The CDR3 region is CASSPPGTQYF. CDR3 nucleotides: TGTGCCAGCAGCCCCCCCGGTACGCAGTATTTT.

This sequence joins TRBV5-6 and TRBJ1-1; 12 positions match TRBD1. The CDR3 loop spans 12 amino acids. Germline values: CDR1 SGHDT, CDR2 YYEEEE. V lost 4 bases, J lost 10 bases, and 2 bases stayed unmatched. This CDR3 reads CASSGDRGPAFF. In DNA, the CDR3 is TGTGCCAGCAGCGGGGACAGGGGGCCAGCTTTCTTT.

The chain employs TRBV6-5 and TRBJ1-1, with a possible D match to TRBD1 (6 bases). Germline V gene sequence: CDR1 MNHEY, CDR2 SVGAGI. Trimming stripped 8 bases from V and 2 bases from J, with 12 bases between. This CDR3 contains 13 residues. The CDR3 here is CASGTRANTEAFF. The CDR3 DNA is TGTGCCAGCGGGACAAGAGCTAACACTGAAGCTTTCTTT.

The CDR3 sequence is CAWTSGGQIAYEQYF. Written as DNA, the CDR3 is TGTGCCTGGACTAGTGGGGGACAGATTGCCTACGAGCAGTACTTC. The genes are TRBV30 and TRBJ2-7, with TRBD1 identical over 7 bases. Germline V gene sequence: CDR1 GTSNPN, CDR2 SVGIG (reference sequence). The J segment lost 2 bases and the V segment lost 4 bases, leaving 11 bases of the junction unmatched. The CDR3 consists of 15 residues.

This clone appeared once. This chain joins TRBV29-1 and TRBJ1-2, with 7 bases identical to TRBD1. Trimming cost V 7 bases and J 8 bases; bases outside gene matches: 7. CDR3 size: 11 residues. Per germline, CDR1 SQVTM and CDR2 ANQGSEA. CDR3 DNA sequence: TGCAGCGAGTTAACAGGGGACGGCTACACCTTC. Translated, it gives CSELTGDGYTF.

There are a few counts of this clone. The V and J genes are TRBV9 and TRBJ2-1; 7 nucleotides align to TRBD2. This CDR3 is built from 16 residues. Germline lookup yields CDR1 SGDLS and CDR2 YYNGEE. The trim removed 4 bases at V and 3 bases at J, leaving 10 bases unmatched. CDR3 coding DNA: TGTGCCAGCAGCCCCACCGGGGGGTGGGGCTACAATGAGCAGTTCTTC. As protein: CASSPTGGWGYNEQFF. Complete variable domain (other parts from reference TRBV9 and TRBJ2-1): DSGVTQTPKHLITATGQRVTLRCSPRSGDLSVYWYQQSLDQGLQFLIQYYNGEERAKGNILERFSAQQFPDLHSELNLSSLELGDSALYFCASSPTGGWGYNEQFFGPGTRLTVL.

This chain connects TRBV5-1 to TRBJ2-1; 7 positions agree with TRBD2. The CDR3 is made up of 15 amino acids. V lost 0 bases to trimming and J lost 4 bases; unmatched junction nucleotides: 4. Per the germline V gene, CDR1 is SGHRS and CDR2 is YFSETQ. This CDR3 is CASSLEAGVYNEQFF. The CDR3 DNA follows: TGCGCCAGCAGCTTGGAGGCGGGGGTATACAATGAGCAGTTCTTC.

This chain uses TRBV28 with TRBJ2-3; 12 bases map to TRBD2. V shed 4 bases, J shed 6 bases, and the junction held 11 bases outside the gene matches. The CDR3 totals 17 residues. The V gene's germline CDR1 is MDHEN and CDR2 SYDVKM. The CDR3 nucleotides are TGTGCCAGCAGTTACCCCCCCCTAGCGGGGGGGCTCGATACGCAGTATTTT. As protein: CASSYPPLAGGLDTQYF. Supplemented by reference TRBV28 and TRBJ2-3, the full variable domain reads DVKVTQSSRYLVKRTGEKVFLECVQDMDHENMFWYRQDPGLGLRLIYFSYDVKMKEKGDIPEGYSVSREKKERFSLILESASTNQTSMYLCASSYPPLAGGLDTQYFGPGTRLTVL.

The chain is built from TRBV6-5 and TRBJ2-7; D ambiguous. The V gene's germline CDR1 is MNHEY and CDR2 SVGAGI. The CDR3 contains 15 residues. Trimming left V 0 bases short and J 4 bases short, with 13 bases between. The CDR3 is CASSYSPSKNYEQYF. Written as DNA, the CDR3 is TGTGCCAGCAGTTACTCGCCCAGTAAAAATTACGAGCAGTACTTC.

The chain is built from TRBV21-1 and TRBJ1-6; TRBD1, the table's D call, was not compared with the DNA. TRBV21-1 corresponds to a pseudogene. The CDR3 has 18 residues. For the CDR3, the DNA is TGTGCCAGCAGCAGAGAGGACAGCCCAACTCCCCATAATTCACCCCTCCACTTT. It codes for CASSREDSPTPHNSPLHF.

The V gene is TRBV11-2, the J gene TRBJ1-3; D is undetermined. CDR3 length equals 13 residues. Deletions cut 5 bases from V and 9 bases from J, with 14 bases between. The germline V gene has CDR1 SGHAT and CDR2 FQNNGV. The CDR3 reads CASSRRDVPTIYF. CDR3 nucleotides: TGTGCCAGCAGCCGCCGAGATGTACCCACCATATATTTT.

The gene calls are TRBV11-2 and TRBJ2-3, with TRBD2 matching 12 bases. The V gene's germline CDR1 is SGHAT and CDR2 FQNNGV. V lost 3 bases, J lost 0 bases, and 1 base stayed unmatched. This CDR3 spans 16 amino acids. This CDR3 reads CASSFLAGGSTDTQYF. Written as DNA, the CDR3 is TGTGCCAGCAGCTTTCTAGCGGGGGGGAGCACAGATACGCAGTATTTT. Filled out from reference TRBV11-2 and TRBJ2-3, the complete variable domain reads EAGVAQSPRYKIIEKRQSVAFWCNPISGHATLYWYQQILGQGPKLLIQFQNNGVVDDSQLPKDRFSAERLKGVDSTLKIQPAKLEDSAVYLCASSFLAGGSTDTQYFGPGTRLTVL.

The chain combines TRBV27 with TRBJ2-5; 7 nucleotides align to TRBD1. Near its end, the DNA agrees better with TRBJ2-7, so the J call may be wrong. The CDR3 runs to 16 residues. The V gene's germline CDR1 is MNHEY and CDR2 SMNVEV (reference sequence). The CDR3 loop is CASSILPTGNSYEQYF. CDR3 nucleotide sequence: TGTGCCAGCAGTATCCTCCCGACAGGGAACTCCTACGAGCAGTACTTC.

This chain connects TRBV13 to TRBJ1-2; D perhaps matches TRBD1 (6 bases). Germline CDR1 reads PRHDT; CDR2 reads FYEKMQ (reference sequence). The CDR3 has 13 amino acids. V was pared by 5 bases and J by 4 bases, with 11 bases between. The CDR3 nucleotides read TGTGCCAGCAGCCGCGACAGGTCCTATGGCTACACCTTC. Encoded protein: CASSRDRSYGYTF.

This chain connects TRBV29-1 to TRBJ2-7; 8 bases are a match to TRBD1. Germline CDR1 reads SQVTM; CDR2 reads ANQGSEA. The CDR3 is 12 amino acids. V lost 5 bases to trimming and J lost 5 bases; unmatched junction nucleotides: 5. CDR3 nucleotide sequence: TGCAGCGTTAGGACAGGGATTGACGAGCAGTACTTC. Amino acid sequence: CSVRTGIDEQYF.

This clone has only a few counts. V gene TRBV7-9 combines with J gene TRBJ2-5; tentatively, D is TRBD1 (6 bases). V was cut by 5 bases and J by 0 bases, with 10 bases left in between. There are 14 residues in the CDR3. The germline CDR1 and CDR2 sequences are SEHNR and FQNEAQ (reference sequence). CDR3 sequence reads: CASSNRDNQETQYF. CDR3 bases: TGTGCCAGCAGCAACCGGGACAACCAAGAGACCCAGTACTTC.

This chain links TRBV7-2 with TRBJ2-3; D call uncertain. The CDR3 runs to 12 residues. V was trimmed by 2 bases and J by 5 bases, leaving 5 bases between them. Germline assignment: CDR1 SGHTA and CDR2 FQGNSA. CDR3 region: CASSLFRDTQYF. The CDR3 DNA sequence: TGTGCCAGCAGCTTATTTAGAGATACGCAGTATTTT. Filled out from reference TRBV7-2 and TRBJ2-3, the complete variable domain reads GAGVSQSPSNKVTEKGKDVELRCDPISGHTALYWYRQSLGQGLEFLIYFQGNSAPDKSGLPSDRFSAERTGGSVSTLTIQRTQQEDSAVYLCASSLFRDTQYFGPGTRLTVL.

The chain has TRBV2 and TRBJ2-7, with D possibly being TRBD1 (5 bases). V was trimmed by 7 bases and J by 0 bases, leaving 16 bases between them. Germline V gene data show CDR1 as SNHLY and CDR2 as FYNNEI. The CDR3 loop spans 15 amino acids. The CDR3 loop reads CASILGAASSYEQYF. The CDR3 DNA sequence: TGTGCCAGCATCCTAGGGGCAGCGAGCTCCTACGAGCAGTACTTC.